The next 18 T cell receptor beta chains were all read from a single sample in a study of cytotoxic CD8 clonotypes in ibrutinib-treated CLL. The assay was immunoSEQ multiplex PCR, and TCRdb's table has in-frame clones only and misses some. Among around 310,000 clones, 70% to 80% were seen once, and the ten largest hold 5.5% to 8%. This sample comprised PBMCs, obtained before ibrutinib treatment. These receptors came from a human donor with chronic lymphocytic leukemia.

The rearrangement links TRBV25-1 to TRBJ2-1; possible D gene TRBD2, 6 bases. Looked up from germline, CDR1 is MGHDK and CDR2 is SYGVNS. The V end lost 6 bases, the J end lost 2 bases, and 11 bases lay between the germline ends. The CDR3 runs to 14 residues. CDR3 sequence: CASRAGTTYNEQFF. The CDR3 DNA is TGTGCCAGCAGGGCGGGGACCACCTACAATGAGCAGTTCTTC.

This chain connects TRBV30 to TRBJ1-2, with a tentative D call TRBD1 (6 bases). CDR3 size: 14 residues. CDR1 is GTSNPN and CDR2 is SVGIG in the germline V gene (reference sequence). The ends were cut back, 4 bases at V and 5 bases at J, with 17 bases in the middle. For the CDR3, the DNA is TGTGCCTGGACTTATGGAGGGGGGGTTTATGGCTACACCTTC. This gives the protein CAWTYGGGVYGYTF.

The genes are TRBV2 and TRBJ1-2; weak D call: TRBD1 (6 bases). The CDR3 has 15 residues. The germline V and J ends were trimmed by 5 bases and 0 bases, with 13 bases remaining between them. Per the germline V gene, CDR1 is SNHLY and CDR2 is FYNNEI. The CDR3: CASSRTDYANYGYTF. The CDR3 nucleotides are TGTGCCAGCAGTCGGACAGATTACGCTAACTATGGCTACACCTTC.

The chain employs TRBV5-4 and TRBJ2-3, with TRBD2 matching over 9 bases. CDR1 is SGHNT, CDR2 YYREEE, per germline (reference sequence). The CDR3 spans 16 residues. V was pared by 0 bases and J by 3 bases, with 5 bases of the junction left unmatched. The CDR3 nucleotides read TGTGCCAGCAGCTTGGCCCCTAGCGGGACGACAGATACGCAGTATTTT. It encodes CASSLAPSGTTDTQYF.

About this clone: The germline gene is not matched at one end of the junction; a read error may be the cause. The chain recombines TRBV4-3 with TRBJ2-7; D possibly matches TRBD1 or TRBD2 (6 bases each). The CDR3 spans 14 residues. Germline CDR1 LGHNA, CDR2 YSLEER. The CDR3 coding sequence is TGCGCCAGCAGCCAAGACGGGGGCTCCGACGAGCAGTACTTC. It encodes CASSQDGGSDEQYF.

The chain has TRBV2 and TRBJ1-1; D is unclear. This CDR3 is 11 amino acids long. The germline CDR1 and CDR2 sequences are SNHLY and FYNNEI. V lost 4 bases, J lost 7 bases, and 7 bases lay in between. CDR3 DNA: TGTGCCAGCAGTGGCTTGGGTGAAGCTTTCTTT. Translated, it gives CASSGLGEAFF.

The chain is built from TRBV30 and TRBJ2-6, with D possibly matching TRBD2 (6 bases). The CDR3 is 17 amino acids. The V end was cut by 4 bases, the J end by 0 bases, with 16 bases between. Germline loops: CDR1 GTSNPN, CDR2 SVGIG (reference sequence). The chain's CDR3 is CAWTSGLLSSGANVLTF. As DNA, the CDR3 is TGTGCCTGGACCTCGGGACTTTTAAGCTCTGGGGCCAACGTCCTGACTTTC.

Only one count was recorded for this clone. This rearrangement joins TRBV15 to TRBJ2-1; the D is unclear. The CDR3 consists of 15 residues. V gave up 5 bases and J gave up 4 bases, with 15 bases separating them. Germline CDR1 LNHNV, CDR2 YYDKDF (reference sequence). The CDR3 nucleotides read TGTGCCACCAGCCCGAGCAATCGGGTTTACAATGAGCAGTTCTTC. As protein: CATSPSNRVYNEQFF.

J is TRBJ1-2 and V is TRBV28; D is unclear. CDR1 is MDHEN and CDR2 is SYDVKM in the germline V gene. The CDR3 consists of 12 residues. Between the trimmed V and J ends, which lost 3 bases and 7 bases, there was a span of 9 bases. The CDR3 DNA is TGTGCCAGCAGTTTTTGGAGCAGTGGCTACACCTTC. Its translation is CASSFWSSGYTF.

The chain combines TRBV9 with TRBJ1-2; D gene uncertain. Germline V CDR1 and CDR2: SGDLS, YYNGEE. The CDR3 has 14 residues. V dropped 0 bases and J dropped 3 bases, with 9 bases sitting between them. Here the CDR3 reads CASSVASADYGYTF. The CDR3 region has the DNA TGTGCCAGCAGCGTAGCATCAGCGGACTATGGCTACACCTTC.

The chain has TRBV6-1 and TRBJ1-1; 7 nucleotides agree with TRBD1. The CDR3 totals 15 residues. Germline CDR1 MNHNS, CDR2 SASEGT. The V and J ends lost 3 bases and 0 bases, in that order; junction bases with no gene match: 4. The CDR3, as DNA: TGTGCCAGCAGTGATCGGACAGGAATGAACACTGAAGCTTTCTTT. Translation gives CASSDRTGMNTEAFF.

The chain combines TRBV11-2 with TRBJ2-3, with TRBD2 matching over 7 bases. The CDR3 has 15 amino acids. Germline CDR1 and CDR2: SGHAT and FQNNGV. The trim removed 0 bases at V and 3 bases at J, leaving 3 bases unmatched. CDR3 nucleotides: TGTGCCAGCAGCTTAGAAGGCGGGAGAACAGATACGCAGTATTTT. This sequence encodes CASSLEGGRTDTQYF.

The chain couples TRBV27 to TRBJ1-1; 8 bases are shared with TRBD1. This CDR3 comprises 14 residues. Trimming took 6 bases from V and 3 from J; bases not matched to a gene: 6. Germline V gives CDR1 MNHEY, CDR2 SMNVEV (reference sequence). As DNA, the CDR3 is TGTGCCAGCAGCAACGACAGGGGATACACTGAAGCTTTCTTT. It is translated as CASSNDRGYTEAFF.

The V call is TRBV5-1, the J call TRBJ2-3; no clear D gene. From germline, CDR1 is SGHRS and CDR2 YFSETQ. V lost 2 bases and J lost 3, with 16 bases in between. This CDR3 has 16 amino acids. CDR3 sequence reads: CASSFGGGEITDTQYF. The CDR3 DNA reads TGCGCCAGCAGCTTCGGTGGCGGAGAGATTACAGATACGCAGTATTTT.

The chain joins TRBV29-1 to TRBJ2-1; possibly TRBD1 for D (6 bases). CDR3 length equals 13 residues. The V and J ends lost 3 bases and 4 bases respectively, with 10 bases between them. CDR1 is SQVTM and CDR2 is ANQGSEA in the germline V gene. The CDR3 bases are TGCAGCGTTGATGAGGGGGTATACAATGAGCAGTTCTTC. Its translation is CSVDEGVYNEQFF.

The rearrangement uses TRBV27 and TRBJ2-7, with D maybe TRBD2 (5 bases). Trimming stripped 4 bases from V and 5 bases from J, with 15 bases between. The germline V gene has CDR1 MNHEY and CDR2 SMNVEV (reference sequence). The CDR3 extends over 14 amino acids. CDR3 loop: CASSYRGDTNEQYF. The CDR3 DNA reads as TGTGCCAGCAGTTATCGGGGAGATACCAACGAGCAGTACTTC.

V and J are TRBV4-3 and TRBJ2-7; 11 bases agree with TRBD2. Germline CDR1 LGHNA, CDR2 YSLEER. V dropped 3 bases and J dropped 3; count of bases not matched to a gene: 16. This CDR3 has 19 residues. CDR3: CASSQTTGTSGGRDYEQYF. The CDR3 bases are TGCGCCAGCAGCCAGACGACCGGGACTAGCGGAGGACGAGACTACGAGCAGTACTTC.

The chain couples TRBV7-3 to TRBJ2-3; D perhaps matches TRBD2 (5 bases). Germline V gene sequence: CDR1 SGHTA, CDR2 FQGTGA. The CDR3 contains 13 residues. Trimming took 4 bases from V and 5 from J, leaving 10 bases between them. DNA for the CDR3: TGTGCCAGCAGCTACTCGGGGTTAGATACGCAGTATTTT. It codes for CASSYSGLDTQYF. The full variable domain, with the rest looked up from reference TRBV7-3 and TRBJ2-3, is GAGVSQTPSNKVTEKGKYVELRCDPISGHTALYWYRQSLGQGPEFLIYFQGTGAADDSGLPNDRFFAVRPEGSVSTLKIQRTERGDSAVYLCASSYSGLDTQYFGPGTRLTVL.